This TCR beta chain came from a study of cytomegalovirus exposure and HLA in healthy donors. Germline assignment: CDR1 MNHEY and CDR2 SMNVEV (reference sequence). This CDR3 comprises 14 residues. With 4 bases clipped from V and 3 bases from J, the junction kept 3 bases outside the gene matches. The PCR employed 60 Vbeta primers together with 13 Jbeta primers. As handled by the study authors: In a later analysis, around 12 million of 65 million to 90 million unique beta chains occurred in at least two donors. The repertoire was sequenced with immunoSEQ multiplex PCR; TCRdb's copy has only in-frame clones and lacks some. V, J and clone size are taken as reported in that table, and D and trimming were inferred from the DNA itself. The table lists more than 85,000 clones, 75% to 90% of them singletons.

The sequence was obtained from a man aged 30-40 years in good health and CMV-seropositive. What was sequenced was PBMCs. The V and J genes are TRBV27 and TRBJ2-3; 8 nucleotides match TRBD2. The CDR3: CASSYGGATDTQYF. In DNA form, the CDR3 reads TGTGCCAGCAGTTACGGGGGGGCAACAGATACGCAGTATTTT.